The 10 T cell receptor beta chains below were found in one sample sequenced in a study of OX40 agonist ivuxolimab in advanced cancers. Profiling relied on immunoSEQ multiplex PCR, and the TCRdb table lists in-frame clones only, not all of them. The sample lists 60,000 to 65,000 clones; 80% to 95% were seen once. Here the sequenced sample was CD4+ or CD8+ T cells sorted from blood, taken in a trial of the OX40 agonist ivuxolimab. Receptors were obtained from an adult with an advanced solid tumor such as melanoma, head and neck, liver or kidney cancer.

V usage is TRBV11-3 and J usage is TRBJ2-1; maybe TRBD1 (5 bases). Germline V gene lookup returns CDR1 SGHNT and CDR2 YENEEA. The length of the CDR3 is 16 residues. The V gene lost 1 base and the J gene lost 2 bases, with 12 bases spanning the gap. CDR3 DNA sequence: TGTGCCAGCAGCTTAGGGGGCCTACGGACCTACAATGAGCAGTTCTTC. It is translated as CASSLGGLRTYNEQFF.

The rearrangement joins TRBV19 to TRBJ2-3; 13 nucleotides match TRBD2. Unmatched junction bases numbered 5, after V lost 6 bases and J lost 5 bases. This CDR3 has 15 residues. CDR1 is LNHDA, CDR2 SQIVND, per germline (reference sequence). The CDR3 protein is CASSRTSGSVDTQYF. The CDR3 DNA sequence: TGTGCCAGTAGCAGGACTAGCGGGAGTGTAGATACGCAGTATTTT. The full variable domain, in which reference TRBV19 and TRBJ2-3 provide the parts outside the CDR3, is DGGITQSPKYLFRKEGQNVTLSCEQNLNHDAMYWYRQDPGQGLRLIYYSQIVNDFQKGDIAEGYSVSREKKESFPLTVTSAQKNPTAFYLCASSRTSGSVDTQYFGPGTRLTVL.

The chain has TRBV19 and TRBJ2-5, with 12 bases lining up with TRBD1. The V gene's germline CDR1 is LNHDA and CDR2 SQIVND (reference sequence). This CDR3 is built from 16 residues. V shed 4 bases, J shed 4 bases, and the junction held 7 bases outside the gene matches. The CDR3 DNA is TGTGCCAGTAGTAGAAGGGACAGGGGGCGGGGAGAGACCCAGTACTTC. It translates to CASSRRDRGRGETQYF.

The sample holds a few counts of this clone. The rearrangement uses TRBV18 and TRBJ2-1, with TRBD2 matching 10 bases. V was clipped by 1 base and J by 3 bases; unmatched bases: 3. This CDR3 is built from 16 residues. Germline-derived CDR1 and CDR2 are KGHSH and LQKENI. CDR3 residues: CASSPRTSGSYNEQFF. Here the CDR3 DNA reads TGTGCCAGCTCACCACGGACTAGCGGAAGCTACAATGAGCAGTTCTTC.

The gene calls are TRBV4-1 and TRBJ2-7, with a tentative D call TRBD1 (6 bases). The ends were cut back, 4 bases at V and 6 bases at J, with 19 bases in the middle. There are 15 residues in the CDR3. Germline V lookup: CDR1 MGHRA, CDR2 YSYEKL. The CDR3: CASSPRGGLGLEQYF. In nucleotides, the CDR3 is TGCGCCAGCAGCCCCCGAGGGGGTTTAGGGCTCGAGCAGTACTTC.

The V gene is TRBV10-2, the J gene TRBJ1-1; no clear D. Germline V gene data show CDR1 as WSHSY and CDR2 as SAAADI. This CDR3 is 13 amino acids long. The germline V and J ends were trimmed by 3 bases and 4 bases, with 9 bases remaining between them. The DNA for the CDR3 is TGCGCCAGCAGTGACGTCGGCTCCACTGAAGCTTTCTTT. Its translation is CASSDVGSTEAFF.

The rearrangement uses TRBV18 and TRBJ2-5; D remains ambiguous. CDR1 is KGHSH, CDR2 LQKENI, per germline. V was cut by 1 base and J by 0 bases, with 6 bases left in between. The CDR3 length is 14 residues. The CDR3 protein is CASSPRDNQETQYF. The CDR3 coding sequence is TGTGCCAGCTCACCACGCGATAACCAAGAGACCCAGTACTTC.

In DNA form, the CDR3 reads TGTGCCAGCAGTTTAGCGGGAGGATACGAGCAGTACTTC. It specifies CASSLAGGYEQYF. The V call is TRBV6-6, the J call TRBJ2-7, with 10 bases lining up with TRBD2. Germline assignment: CDR1 MNHNY and CDR2 SVGAGI (reference sequence). This CDR3 is built from 13 residues. Trimming removed 4 bases from V and 4 bases from J; junction bases left unmatched: 1.

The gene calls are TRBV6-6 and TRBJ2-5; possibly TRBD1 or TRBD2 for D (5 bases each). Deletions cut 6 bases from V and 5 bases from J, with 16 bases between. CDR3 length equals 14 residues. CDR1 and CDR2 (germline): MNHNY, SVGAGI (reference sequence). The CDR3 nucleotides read TGTGCCAGCAGCCTGGGACGGAAAAGGGAGACCCAGTACTTC. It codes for CASSLGRKRETQYF.

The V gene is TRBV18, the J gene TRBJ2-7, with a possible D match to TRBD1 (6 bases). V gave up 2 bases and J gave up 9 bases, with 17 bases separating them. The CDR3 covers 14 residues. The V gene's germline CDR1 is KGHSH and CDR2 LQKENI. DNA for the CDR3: TGTGCCAGCTCACCAAGGACAGACACCGAAGGGCAGTACTTC. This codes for CASSPRTDTEGQYF.